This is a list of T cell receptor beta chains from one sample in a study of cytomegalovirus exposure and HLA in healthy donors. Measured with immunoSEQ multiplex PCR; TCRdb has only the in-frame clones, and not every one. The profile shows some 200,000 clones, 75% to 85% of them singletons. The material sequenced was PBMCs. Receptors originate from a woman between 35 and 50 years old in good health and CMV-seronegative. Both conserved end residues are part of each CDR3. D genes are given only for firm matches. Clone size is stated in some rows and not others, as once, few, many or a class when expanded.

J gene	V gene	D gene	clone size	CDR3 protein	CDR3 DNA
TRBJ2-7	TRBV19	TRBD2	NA	CASSPGLAGGYEQYF	TGTGCCAGTAGTCCGGGACTAGCGGGAGGCTACGAGCAGTACTTC
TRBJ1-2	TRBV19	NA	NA	CASIPQQAKGSNYGYTF	TGTGCCAGTATCCCGCAACAGGCTAAGGGGTCTAACTATGGCTACACCTTC
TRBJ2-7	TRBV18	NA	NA	CASSPPLQGPYKEQYF	TGTGCCAGCTCACCACCCTTACAGGGTCCTTATAAAGAGCAGTACTTC
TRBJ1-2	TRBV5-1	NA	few	CASSGVPRDTYFGGGYTF	TGCGCCAGCAGCGGCGTGCCTCGGGACACGTATTTTGGCGGTGGCTACACCTTC
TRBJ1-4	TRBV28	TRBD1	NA	CASSGGAIEKLFF	TGTGCCAGCTCAGGGGGCGCGATTGAAAAACTGTTTTTT
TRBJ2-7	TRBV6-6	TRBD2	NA	CASSLRGEKYF	TGTGCCAGCAGTTTACGGGGGGAGAAGTACTTC
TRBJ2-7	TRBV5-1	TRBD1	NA	CASSLATGQGYEQYF	TGCGCCAGCAGCTTGGCCACGGGACAGGGTTACGAGCAGTACTTC
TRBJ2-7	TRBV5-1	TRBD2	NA	CASSPTPGLAGAYEQYF	TGCGCCAGCAGCCCGACCCCGGGACTAGCGGGAGCCTACGAGCAGTACTTC
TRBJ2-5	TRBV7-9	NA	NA	CASSLLGSQETQYF	TGTGCCAGCAGTCTACTCGGTAGTCAAGAGACCCAGTACTTC
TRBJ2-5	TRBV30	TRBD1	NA	CAWSVGQGFQETQYF	TGTGCCTGGAGTGTGGGACAGGGGTTCCAAGAGACCCAGTACTTC
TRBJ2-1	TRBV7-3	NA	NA	CASSSGFYNEQFF	TGTGCCAGCAGTAGCGGATTTTACAATGAGCAGTTCTTC
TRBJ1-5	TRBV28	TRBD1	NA	CASSLFRDSVNQPQHF	TGTGCCAGCAGTTTATTCCGGGACAGCGTGAATCAGCCCCAGCATTTT
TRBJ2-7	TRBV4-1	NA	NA	CASSPHTGVPREEQYF	TGCGCCAGCAGCCCCCACACCGGGGTCCCGAGAGAAGAGCAGTACTTC
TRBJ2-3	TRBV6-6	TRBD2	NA	CASSWGLAGGGDTQYF	TGTGCCAGCAGTTGGGGACTAGCGGGAGGGGGGGATACGCAGTATTTT
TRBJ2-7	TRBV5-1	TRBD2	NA	CASRGGAGEFYEQYF	TGCGCCAGCAGGGGAGGCGCGGGGGAGTTCTACGAGCAGTACTTC
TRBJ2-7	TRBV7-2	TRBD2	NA	CASSLRTSGDYEQYF	TGTGCCAGCAGCTTAAGGACTAGCGGGGACTACGAGCAGTACTTC
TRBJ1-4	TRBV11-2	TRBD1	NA	CASSWGTGINEKLFF	TGTGCCAGCAGCTGGGGGACAGGGATCAATGAAAAACTGTTTTTT
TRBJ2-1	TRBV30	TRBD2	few	CAWTGTSGNEQFF	TGTGCCTGGACCGGGACTAGCGGGAATGAGCAGTTCTTC
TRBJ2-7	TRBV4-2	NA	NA	CASSPPLSYEQYF	TGTGCCAGCAGCCCCCCCCTCTCCTACGAGCAGTACTTC
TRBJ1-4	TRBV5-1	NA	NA	CAISGGPNEKLFF	TGCGCCATCTCCGGAGGCCCTAATGAAAAACTGTTTTTT
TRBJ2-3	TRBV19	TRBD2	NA	CASSIIAGGSDTQYF	TGTGCCAGTAGTATCATAGCGGGGGGGTCAGATACGCAGTATTTT
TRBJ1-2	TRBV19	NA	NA	CASSTSGLSNYGYTF	TGTGCCAGTAGTACCTCAGGTCTCTCCAACTATGGCTACACCTTC
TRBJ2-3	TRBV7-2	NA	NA	CASSLTGTDTQYF	TGTGCCAGCAGCTTGACGGGGACAGATACGCAGTATTTT
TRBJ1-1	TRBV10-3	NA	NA	CAISGLTGHQEAFF	TGTGCCATCAGTGGTCTGACAGGTCACCAGGAAGCTTTCTTT
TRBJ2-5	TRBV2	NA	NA	CASIRQVLVETQYF	TGTGCCAGCATCCGACAGGTCCTAGTGGAGACCCAGTACTTC
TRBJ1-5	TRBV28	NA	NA	CASSLIPGQGMMSNQPQHF	TGTGCCAGCAGTTTAATCCCTGGCCAGGGGATGATGAGCAATCAGCCCCAGCATTTT
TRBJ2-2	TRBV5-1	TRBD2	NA	CASSRGGANTGELFF	TGCGCCAGCAGCCGGGGAGGGGCTAACACCGGGGAGCTGTTTTTT
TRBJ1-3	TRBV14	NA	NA	CASSQTKRGAGGNTIYF	TGTGCCAGCAGCCAAACGAAGCGGGGCGCGGGAGGAAACACCATATATTTT
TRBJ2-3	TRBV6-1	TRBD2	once	CASRVAGVSDTQYF	TGTGCCAGCAGGGTAGCGGGAGTTTCAGATACGCAGTATTTT
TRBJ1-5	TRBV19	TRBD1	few	CASRPGQGDGGNQPQHF	TGTGCCAGCAGACCGGGACAGGGGGACGGGGGGAATCAGCCCCAGCATTTT
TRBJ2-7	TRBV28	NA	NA	CASSLWPRAYEQYF	TGTGCCAGCAGTTTATGGCCCAGGGCCTACGAGCAGTACTTC